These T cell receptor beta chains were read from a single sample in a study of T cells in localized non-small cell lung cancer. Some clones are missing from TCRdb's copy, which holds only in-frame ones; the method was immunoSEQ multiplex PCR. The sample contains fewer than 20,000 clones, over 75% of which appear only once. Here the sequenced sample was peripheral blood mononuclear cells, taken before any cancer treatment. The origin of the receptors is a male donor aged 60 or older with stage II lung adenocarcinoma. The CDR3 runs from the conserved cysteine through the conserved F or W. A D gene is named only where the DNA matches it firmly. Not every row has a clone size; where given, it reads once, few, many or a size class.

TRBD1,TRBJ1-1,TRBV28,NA,TGTGCCAGCAGTTCGGTGGGGACAGCTATCACTGAAGCTTTCTTT,CASSSVGTAITEAFF
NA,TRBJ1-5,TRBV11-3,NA,TGTGCCAGCAGCCTACCCTGGCAGCCCCAGCATTTT,CASSLPWQPQHF
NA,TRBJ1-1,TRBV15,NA,TGTGCCACCAGCAGAGATGGGGTGAAGGGTACCGAAGCTTTCTTT,CATSRDGVKGTEAFF
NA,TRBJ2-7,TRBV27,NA,TGTGCCAGCAGGCTTTTATCCCCAGGCCCTCCCTACGAGCAGTACTTC,CASRLLSPGPPYEQYF
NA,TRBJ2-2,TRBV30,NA,TGTGCCTGGAGTGTGTTGGGAAGGGGCGGGGAGCTGTTTTTT,CAWSVLGRGGELFF
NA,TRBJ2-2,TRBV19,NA,TGTGCCAGTACCACTGCAGTAGGGATAAACACCGGGGAACTGTTTTTT,CASTTAVGINTGELFF
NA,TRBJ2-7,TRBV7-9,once,TGTGCCAGCAGCTCCAGCTACTATCAGCAGTACTTC,CASSSSYYQQYF
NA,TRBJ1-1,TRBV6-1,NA,TGTGCCAGCAGTGAAAATGGGGGGCGCACTGAAGCTTTCTTT,CASSENGGRTEAFF
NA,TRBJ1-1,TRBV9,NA,TGTGCCAGCAGCGTGGGAGATCTAGAGCCTGAAGCTTTCTTT,CASSVGDLEPEAFF
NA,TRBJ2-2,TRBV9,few,TGTGCCAGCAGCGTAGACCAGACAGGATGGACCGGGGAGCTGTTTTTT,CASSVDQTGWTGELFF
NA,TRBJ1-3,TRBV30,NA,TGTGCCTGGACTCCAACGGGAAACACCATATATTTT,CAWTPTGNTIYF
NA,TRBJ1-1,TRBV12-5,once,TGTGCTAGTGGTTTGGTACGACAGCGGTACACTGAAGCTTTCTTT,CASGLVRQRYTEAFF
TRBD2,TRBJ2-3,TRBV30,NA,TGTGCCTGGAGTCCTGGACTAGCACAATATCAGTATTTT,CAWSPGLAQYQYF
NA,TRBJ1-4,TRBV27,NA,TGTGCCAGCAGTTTGGTAGAGGGGTATGAAAAACTGTTTTTT,CASSLVEGYEKLFF
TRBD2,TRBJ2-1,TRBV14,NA,TGTGCCAGCAGCCAACCGGGACTAGCGGGAGGGGAGCAGTTCTTC,CASSQPGLAGGEQFF
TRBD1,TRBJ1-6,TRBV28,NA,TGTGCCAGCAGCCCTCCCGGACAGGGTTATAATTCACCCCTCCACTTT,CASSPPGQGYNSPLHF
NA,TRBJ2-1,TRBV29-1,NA,TGCAGCGTTGAGAGCGGGCGGGGCTTCTCCAATGAGCAGTTCTTC,CSVESGRGFSNEQFF
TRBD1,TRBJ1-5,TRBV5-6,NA,TGTGCCAGCAGCCGGGACAGGGTCGATCAGCCCCAGCATTTT,CASSRDRVDQPQHF
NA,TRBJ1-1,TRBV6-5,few,TGTGCCAGCAGTCTACAACTGAACACTGAAGCTTTCTTT,CASSLQLNTEAFF
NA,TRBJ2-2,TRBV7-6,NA,TGTGCCAGCAGCTTAGGGGTAACCTCGAACACCGGGGAGCTGTTTTTT,CASSLGVTSNTGELFF
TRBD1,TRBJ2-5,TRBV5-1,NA,TGCGCCAGCAGCTTGACAGGGGCGGAGGAGACCCAGTACTTC,CASSLTGAEETQYF
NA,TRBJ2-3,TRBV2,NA,TGTGCCAGCCTGGGAGCGGACCGTTACACAGATACGCAGTATTTT,CASLGADRYTDTQYF
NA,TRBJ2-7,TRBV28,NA,TGTGCCAGCAGTTTTGGGGCTGGGTACGAGCAGTACTTC,CASSFGAGYEQYF
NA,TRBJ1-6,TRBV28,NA,TGTGCCAGCAGTTTACCCTTGACGGCAGGGAATTCACCCCTCCACTTT,CASSLPLTAGNSPLHF
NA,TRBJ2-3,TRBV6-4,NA,TGTGCCAGCAGCCAGGAACGCACAGATACGCAGTATTTT,CASSQERTDTQYF
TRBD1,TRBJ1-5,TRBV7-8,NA,TGTGCCAGCAGCTTTGGGGACAGGAGCAATCAGCCCCAGCATTTT,CASSFGDRSNQPQHF
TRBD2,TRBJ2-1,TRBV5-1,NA,TGCGCCAGCAGCCACTCTCCGGGTGGGACTAGCGTCTACAATGAGCAGTTCTTC,CASSHSPGGTSVYNEQFF
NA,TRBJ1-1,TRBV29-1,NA,TGCAGCGTTGACCTCGTGGAGACTGAAGCTTTCTTT,CSVDLVETEAFF
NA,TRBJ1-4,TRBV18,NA,TGTGCCAGCTCGAGAGGACAGCTTAATGAAAAACTGTTTTTT,CASSRGQLNEKLFF
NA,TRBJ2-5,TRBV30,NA,TGTGCCTGGACGGACAGTGGAGAGACCCAGTACTTC,CAWTDSGETQYF
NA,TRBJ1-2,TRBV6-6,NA,TGTGCCAGCAGCAACGCCACGTACTATGGCTACACCTTC,CASSNATYYGYTF
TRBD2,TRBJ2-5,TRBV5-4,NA,TGTGCCACGACTAGCGGGAGGGCAGAGACCCAGTACTTC,CATTSGRAETQYF
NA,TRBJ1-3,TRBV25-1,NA,TGTGCCAGCAGTGAAGAGGAAGGCCGCTCTGGAAACACCATATATTTT,CASSEEEGRSGNTIYF
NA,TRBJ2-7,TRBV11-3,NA,TGTGCCAGCAGCTTGGAAAGGACTGAGCAGTACTTC,CASSLERTEQYF
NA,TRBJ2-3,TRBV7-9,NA,TGTGCCAGCAGGACTTCGAGGACAGATACGCAGTATTTT,CASRTSRTDTQYF
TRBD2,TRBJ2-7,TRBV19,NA,TGTGCCAGTAGTCTAGCGGGAGAGGGTCGATACGAGCAGTACTTC,CASSLAGEGRYEQYF
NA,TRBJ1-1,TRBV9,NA,TGTGCCAGCAGCGTAGGACTGCTAGGGGAAGCTTTCTTT,CASSVGLLGEAFF
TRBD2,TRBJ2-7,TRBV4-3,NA,TGCGCCAGCAGCCAAGATTTGGGACTAGTCTACGAGCAGTACTTC,CASSQDLGLVYEQYF
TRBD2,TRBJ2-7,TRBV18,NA,TGTGCCAGCTCACCACACCCCGGGGCGCGGGGGGAGCAGTACTTC,CASSPHPGARGEQYF
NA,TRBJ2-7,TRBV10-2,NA,TGCGCCAGCAGTGAAAAATACGAGCAGTACTTC,CASSEKYEQYF
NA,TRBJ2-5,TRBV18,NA,TGTGCCAGCTCACCCCCCTTGGGTCAATCACAAGAGACCCAGTACTTC,CASSPPLGQSQETQYF